These T cell receptor beta chains were read from a single sample in a study of technical replicates of blood from a handful of donors. Repertoires were generated with immunoSEQ multiplex PCR, while TCRdb's copy carries only in-frame clones and drops some. The table includes tens of thousands of clones, 85% to 95% detected once. The sample consisted of T cells isolated from PBMCs. These receptors were collected from a human donor in good health. Each CDR3 is given with its conserved first and last residue. D genes are given only for firm matches. Size values are once, few and many counts, or a class for expanded clones, and some rows have none.

clone_size d_call j_call cdr3_length v_call cdr3_aa cdr3_nt
- - TRBJ1-2 14 TRBV30 CAWSSSTGFYGYTF TGTGCCTGGAGTTCATCGACGGGATTCTATGGCTACACCTTC
once TRBD1 TRBJ1-1 14 TRBV7-2 CASSFKGQGVRAFF TGTGCCAGCAGCTTTAAAGGACAGGGGGTTCGGGCTTTCTTT
- - TRBJ2-1 17 TRBV11-3 CASSLTSRWEPLDEQFF TGTGCCAGCAGCTTAACCTCTCGGTGGGAGCCTCTGGATGAGCAGTTCTTC
- TRBD2 TRBJ2-7 15 TRBV7-2 CASSLVAGEAHEQYF TGTGCCAGCAGCTTAGTGGCGGGAGAGGCCCACGAGCAGTACTTC
- - TRBJ1-5 15 TRBV7-2 CASSYFRVTNQPQHF TGTGCCAGCAGCTACTTCAGGGTGACCAATCAGCCCCAGCATTTT
- TRBD1 TRBJ2-2 13 TRBV30 CACRGPNTGELFF TGTGCCTGCAGGGGGCCGAACACCGGGGAGCTGTTTTTT
- - TRBJ1-5 14 TRBV7-9 CASSLGASNQPQHF TGTGCCAGCAGCCTGGGGGCCAGCAATCAGCCCCAGCATTTT
- TRBD1 TRBJ1-1 12 TRBV5-1 CASRTGGTEAFF TGCGCCAGCCGTACAGGGGGAACTGAAGCTTTCTTT
- - TRBJ2-5 13 TRBV5-4 CASSLTGSETQYF TGTGCCAGCAGCTTGACAGGGTCAGAGACCCAGTACTTC
- TRBD2 TRBJ2-1 15 TRBV27 CASSLLREGDNEQFF TGTGCCAGCAGTTTATTACGGGAGGGGGACAATGAGCAGTTCTTC
- TRBD2 TRBJ2-6 17 TRBV5-1 CASSLGGDFSGANVLTF TGCGCCAGCAGCCTGGGGGGGGACTTCTCTGGGGCCAACGTCCTGACTTTC
once TRBD1 TRBJ2-3 14 TRBV11-3 CASSLTGLTDTQYF TGTGCCAGCAGCTTGACAGGGCTTACAGATACGCAGTATTTT
few TRBD1 TRBJ1-1 13 TRBV28 CASRQDRATEAFF TGTGCCAGCAGACAAGACAGGGCTACTGAAGCTTTCTTT
- - TRBJ1-2 12 TRBV5-1 CASSISGVGYTF TGCGCCAGCAGCATTTCAGGGGTTGGCTACACCTTC
- TRBD2 TRBJ2-1 13 TRBV9 CASSDPTSHEQFF TGTGCCAGCAGCGACCCGACTAGCCATGAGCAGTTCTTC
- - TRBJ2-3 18 TRBV11-2 CASSSRRQGLQVTDTQYF TGTGCCAGCAGCTCGCGTAGGCAGGGGCTACAGGTCACAGATACGCAGTATTTT
- TRBD2 TRBJ2-1 17 TRBV28 CASSFLTRLAGGDEQFF TGTGCCAGCAGTTTCTTAACCAGGCTAGCGGGAGGGGATGAGCAGTTCTTC
- TRBD1 TRBJ1-1 16 TRBV25-1 CASSEMWTGLNTEAFF TGTGCCAGCAGTGAAATGTGGACAGGGCTGAACACTGAAGCTTTCTTT
- - TRBJ1-1 15 TRBV9 CASSANLDSHTEAFF TGTGCCAGCAGCGCTAACCTGGACAGCCACACTGAAGCTTTCTTT
- - TRBJ1-5 16 TRBV5-1 CASSLVAGARNQPQHF TGCGCCAGCAGCTTGGTGGCGGGGGCTCGCAATCAGCCCCAGCATTTT
- - TRBJ2-2 12 TRBV9 CASSVVVGELFF TGTGCCAGCAGCGTAGTCGTCGGGGAGCTGTTTTTT
once TRBD1 TRBJ2-5 13 TRBV6-6 CASSYRGRETQYF TGTGCCAGCAGTTACAGGGGGCGAGAGACCCAGTACTTC
- TRBD2 TRBJ2-7 16 TRBV7-9 CASSTWSLATSYEQYF TGTGCCAGCAGCACATGGTCACTAGCGACTTCCTACGAGCAGTACTTC
- TRBD1 TRBJ1-2 15 TRBV4-1 CASSQGQGLPTGYTF TGCGCCAGCAGCCAAGGACAGGGCCTCCCGACCGGCTACACCTTC
- - TRBJ1-5 16 TRBV19 CASSIMDRAPNQPQHF TGTGCCAGTAGTATCATGGACAGAGCCCCCAATCAGCCCCAGCATTTT
- TRBD2 TRBJ2-1 14 TRBV30 CAWSFSGSGHEQFF TGTGCCTGGAGCTTTAGCGGGAGCGGACATGAGCAGTTCTTC
once - TRBJ2-5 13 TRBV9 CASSPLDGETQYF TGTGCCAGCAGCCCTCTAGATGGAGAGACCCAGTACTTC
- - TRBJ1-5 15 TRBV27 CASSPLPTGREPQHF TGTGCCAGCAGTCCCCTACCCACAGGTCGAGAGCCCCAGCATTTT
- - TRBJ2-7 14 TRBV7-9 CASSPPGGTYVQYF TGTGCCAGCAGCCCTCCCGGCGGGACCTACGTGCAGTACTTC
- - TRBJ2-1 16 TRBV27 CASSLSSASSYNEQFF TGTGCCAGCAGTTTATCAAGCGCGAGCTCCTACAATGAGCAGTTCTTC
- - TRBJ1-1 13 TRBV11-3 CASSELVNTEAFF TGTGCCAGCAGTGAACTGGTGAACACTGAAGCTTTCTTT
- - TRBJ1-2 14 TRBV27 CASTQHARNYGYTF TGTGCCAGCACCCAACACGCCAGAAACTATGGCTACACCTTC
- TRBD2 TRBJ2-5 16 TRBV5-6 CASSPLAGGPGETQYF TGTGCCAGCAGCCCCTTAGCGGGAGGGCCGGGTGAGACCCAGTACTTC
- TRBD1 TRBJ1-4 14 TRBV7-2 CASSPGTGDEKLFF TGTGCCAGCAGCCCCGGGACAGGGGACGAAAAACTGTTTTTT
- - TRBJ2-5 15 TRBV11-2 CASSLDGAGLETQYF TGTGCCAGCAGCTTAGATGGGGCAGGGCTAGAGACCCAGTACTTC
- - TRBJ1-4 15 TRBV6-1 CASSPGGGSNEKLFF TGTGCCAGCAGTCCCGGAGGTGGGTCTAATGAAAAACTGTTTTTT
- TRBD1 TRBJ1-3 16 TRBV7-2 CASSLHTGDAGNTIYF TGTGCCAGCAGCTTACACACAGGGGATGCTGGAAACACCATATATTTT
- TRBD2 TRBJ2-1 16 TRBV7-7 CASSLAGTSGRNEQFF TGTGCCAGCAGCTTAGCAGGGACTAGCGGGAGGAATGAGCAGTTCTTC
- - TRBJ2-7 12 TRBV28 CASSSPVGEQYF TGTGCCAGCAGTAGCCCCGTCGGCGAGCAGTACTTC
once - TRBJ1-2 13 TRBV4-2 CASRPVGGEGYTF TGTGCCAGCAGGCCGGTGGGGGGGGAAGGCTACACCTTC
- TRBD2 TRBJ2-1 16 TRBV7-3 CASSSIGRAYSNEQFF TGTGCCAGCAGCTCTATCGGGAGGGCCTACAGCAATGAGCAGTTCTTC
- TRBD2 TRBJ2-1 13 TRBV7-7 CASGEGHLNEQFF TGTGCTAGCGGGGAGGGGCACTTGAATGAGCAGTTCTTC
few TRBD2 TRBJ2-2 16 TRBV19 CASRSRTSGNTGELFF TGTGCCAGTAGATCCAGGACTAGCGGGAACACCGGGGAGCTGTTTTTT
- TRBD1 TRBJ1-1 13 TRBV5-6 CASSWTGENEAFF TGTGCCAGCAGCTGGACAGGCGAAAATGAAGCTTTCTTT
- TRBD2 TRBJ2-1 20 TRBV4-1 CASSQVSSGRALGSYNEQFF TGCGCCAGCAGCCAAGTGTCCAGCGGGAGGGCCCTCGGATCCTACAATGAGCAGTTCTTC
- - TRBJ1-3 14 TRBV5-6 CASSLMAVGNTIYF TGTGCCAGCAGCTTGATGGCAGTAGGAAACACCATATATTTT
- - TRBJ2-7 12 TRBV2 CASSDSTHEQYF TGTGCCAGCAGTGATAGTACCCACGAGCAGTACTTC
- - TRBJ2-1 13 TRBV6-4 CASSPYPRDEQFF TGTGCCAGCAGTCCGTACCCGCGCGATGAGCAGTTCTTC
- - TRBJ2-3 15 TRBV7-3 CASSLTGPSTDTQYF TGTGCCAGCAGCTTAACGGGCCCTAGCACAGATACGCAGTATTTT
- TRBD1 TRBJ1-2 12 TRBV19 CASKDRVEDYTF TGTGCCAGCAAGGACAGGGTTGAAGACTACACCTTC
once - TRBJ2-3 16 TRBV19 CASSHRGQSSTDTQYF TGTGCCAGTAGTCACCGCGGACAGTCTAGCACAGATACGCAGTATTTT
- TRBD1 TRBJ2-5 15 TRBV5-1 CASKPGTGEQETQYF TGCGCCAGTAAACCAGGGACAGGCGAGCAAGAGACCCAGTACTTC